This T cell receptor beta chain is drawn from a study of blood T cell repertoires in COVID-19 (dated by TCRdb to about 2020). Regarding the study in general: Samples covering the acute and convalescent phases of COVID-19 were provided by collaborators in the United States, Italy and Spain. The prospective study material was composed of cDNA or gDNA derived from T cells, B-cell-depleted T cells, or PBMCs. The dataset comprised deeply sampled blood TCRbeta repertoires from subjects exposed to, actively infected with, or recovered from COVID-19. The repertoires were released in a freely available public database meant as a resource for research on the immune response to SARS-CoV-2. Samples were obtained from the ongoing ImmuneRACE study (first 160 participants) and from approximately 1,200 subjects provided by 6 global collaborators. Sample metadata almost always included a de-identified subject ID, COVID-19 status, age in years and sex. Where available, HLA class I and class II types were obtained from metadata supplied by the sample provider rather than from assay-based typing. Summary of the overall study and its limitations: The amount of clinical and demographic metadata varied by source and participant and was provided uncurated.

The collaborating institutions used their own protocols to collect whole blood in K2EDTA tubes. For TCRbeta analysis, collaborators shipped samples as frozen whole blood, isolated PBMCs, or DNA extracted from either of those sample types. TCRbeta CDR3 regions were amplified from genomic DNA by means of the immunoSEQ Assay, a bias-controlled multiplex PCR. The study's own analysis went as follows. Nucleated cell counts per sample were estimated from amplification of reference gene primers within the assay. To quantify the absolute abundance of each unique TCRbeta CDR3 rearrangement, sequence reads were collapsed and filtered. Productive Simpson clonality was computed per sample as the square root of Simpson's diversity index over productive rearrangements. Sourced from immuneACCESS, this table was stored by TCRdb with only in-frame sequences that have V and J called. A share of the clones is absent; for the studies checked, an unresolved V gene accounts for under half, and the remainder has no known explanation. The V and J calls and clone size were taken over from that table, and D and trimming were inferred from the DNA. In this sample the table shows approximately 150,000 clones, about 77% of which occur a single time. The top ten clones comprise less than 5.5% of the sample.

Details on this clone: Its antigen specificity is not known. Base qualities are missing; no much larger clone stands one base away.

Sequencing input: peripheral blood. The TCR originated in a man in his 60s with acute or convalescent COVID-19.

The CDR3 region has the sequence CATSRMRVETQYF. The bases read TGTGCCACCAGCAGAATGAGAGTGGAGACCCAGTACTTC. The sequence links TRBV15 to TRBJ2-5; the D gene remains uncertain. From cysteine to phenylalanine, the CDR3 is 13 amino acids long. Here the CDR3 DNA is all that survives: 39 bases in frame from base 1. Via the germline V gene (reference sequence), CDR1 is LNHNV and CDR2 YYDKDF. V loses 2 bases, J loses 5 bases, and the germline ends lie 9 bases apart. Reference TRBV15 and TRBJ2-5 proteins supply the regions before and after the CDR3; the full variable domain is: DAMVIQNPRYQVTQFGKPVTLSCSQTLNHNVMYWYQQKSSQAPKLLFHYYDKDFNNEADTPDNFQSRRPNTSFCFLDIRSPGLGDTAMYLCATSRMRVETQYFGPGTRLLVL.